This T cell receptor beta chain stems from a study of cytomegalovirus exposure and HLA in healthy donors (dated by TCRdb to the late 2010s). Concerning the study at large: An earlier analysis of approximately 550 of the donors reported approximately 270 Gb of sequence data and some 100 million unique TCR beta sequences from 150 million to 200 million T cells. An early release covering 550 to 650 HLA-typed donors comprised about 300 gigabases of sequencing data and 65 million to 100 million unique TCR sequences. Among the roughly 400 genotyped donors, approximately 76% belonged to the genetic ancestry cluster associated with self-reported Caucasian donors. The study aimed to test whether cataloging public T cell receptors could reveal signatures of past pathogen exposure. The study profiled the T cell repertoires of some 610 subjects by immunosequencing and related them to cytomegalovirus serostatus. Along with the approximately 650-subject first cohort, a separate validation cohort of over 90 different subjects was used. High-throughput TCR immunosequencing, statistical association of individual TCRs with disease status, and machine learning were combined to predict cytomegalovirus infection status. To study patterns of TCR occurrence, a later analysis re-analyzed previously published TCR beta repertoires from around 670 donors and added high-resolution HLA genotyping. The later analysis used no new phenotypic data to find candidate immune exposures, relying instead on TCR beta sequences and their occurrence across donors. An earlier analysis of approximately 630 of the donors applied high-throughput TCR beta sequencing to assess whether each TCR beta V gene segment acted as functional or pseudogenic. Alongside the repertoire data, information on donor age, sex, ethnicity and CMV serostatus was compiled. A later genetic analysis used genome-wide SNP genotypes for about 65% of the roughly 700 donors, treating that subset as a discovery cohort. Every discovery cohort repertoire had been produced on one sequencing platform. HLA typing included class I and class II loci at four-digit resolution. Typing coverage varied by locus: roughly 629-630 donors for A, B, C, DRB1 and DQB1; approximately 500 for DQA1; more than 600 for DPA1; fewer than 480 for DPB1. Roughly five DR-DQ haplotypes were handled as single units for association and clustering because linkage in the cohort was strong. Among 300 to 500 genotyped donors of the cohort, an average of roughly 230,000 unique TCR beta nucleotide sequences was sequenced per donor, of which about 18% were non-productive. Overall results and qualifications from the work: According to a later analysis, parvovirus B19, influenza, CMV and Epstein-Barr virus appeared linked to several top co-occurrence clusters. Because counts were too low, seventeen rarely observed V segments, including chromosome 9 orphons, were left out of the earlier analysis of about 620 of the donors. A cluster of highly shared sequence variants was judged likely to represent a technical artifact of the sequencing pipeline. According to a later analysis, most CMV-associated TCR beta chains appeared to be HLA-restricted, and the HLA associations seemed to be driven largely by CMV exposure. Because HLA typing was unavailable for some donors at each locus, only the typed subset was used in association tests. A further reported finding was that TCR beta sequences accurately predicted the HLA-A and HLA-B alleles for most subjects in the first cohort. Presence/absence analyses assumed roughly uniform sequencing depth across donors, an assumption that may not hold. Correlated functional status among segregating V segments might be attributable to linkage disequilibrium, but an unknown experimental factor could not be ruled out. Some IMGT-functional V segments, including TRBV6-2 and TRBV6-3, could not be told apart with the 87-base-pair reads, so those segments were excluded. A total of around 150 TCR beta chains were listed by the study as associated with cytomegalovirus. Immune exposure information for the cohort was limited to CMV serostatus. While some public TCRs were present in many individuals, most TCR sequences turned up only very rarely across donors. It was suggested by the authors that the approach could potentially be generalized to other disease states and immunological phenotypes. Compared with the roughly 670-donor mean, donors in an Asian-associated ancestry cluster had fewer N-insertions in productive TCRs, according to a later genetic analysis. An earlier analysis of around 540 of the donors showed that most TCR beta V segments appeared in productive rearrangements either about 87% or about 30% of the time, which broadly matched IMGT annotations. In vitro tests confirmed that a few of the cytomegalovirus-associated TCR beta chains recognize cytomegalovirus antigens. Strong co-occurrence of HLA alleles, especially DR and DQ, made assigning TCR associations to individual alleles difficult. The cohort was sequenced for TCR beta chains only, and without alpha or paired-chain data the features that could be detected were limited. A later analysis found that HLA-associated TCR beta chains were more clonally expanded and had lower generation probabilities than equally common non-associated chains. Specific HLA alleles were associated with 18,000 or so TCR beta sequences at a false discovery rate of 0.05 in a later analysis. In a later genetic analysis, a missense DCLRE1C variant was associated with V-gene and J-gene trimming of TCR beta chains, and the association was replicated in an independent cohort. According to a later analysis, TCR association rates differed among HLA loci, with DRB1 alleles showing the most associated TCRs and HLA-C alleles showing the fewest. Cytomegalovirus status was reported to be diagnosed by the classifier with high specificity and sensitivity in both the original and validation cohorts.

The trim is 1 base for V and 4 bases for J, with a gap of 10 bases between the germline ends. Looking up the germline V gene yields CDR1 SGHVS and CDR2 FQNEAQ. From the cysteine up to the phenylalanine, the CDR3 has a length of 14 residues. Here the CDR3 DNA is all that survives: 42 bases in frame from base 1. The library relied on the immunoSEQ multiplex PCR assay. For the multiplex PCR, a mixture combining 60 forward primers for TCR Vbeta segments and 13 reverse primers for TCR Jbeta segments was used. The CDR3 region of rearranged TCR beta genes was amplified from genomic DNA with a multiplex PCR assay. The Illumina HiSeq System was used to sequence the amplified TCR beta libraries as 87-base-pair reads. Processing in the source paper ran as follows. A later analysis counted about 76 million unique TCR beta chains across the roughly 700 repertoires, and 9 million to 14 million of these chains were shared by at least two donors. Raw reads were error-corrected and collapsed into unique sequences with a nearest-neighbor algorithm that merged closely related sequences to remove PCR and sequencing errors. To assign V, D and J gene segments, CDR3 sequences were aligned to IMGT reference sequences. For a sequence to be retained, a match of at least six nucleotides was required to both a V gene segment and a J gene segment. Rearrangements were classified as productive when the CDR3 lacked stop codons and remained in frame with V and J, and all other rearrangements were classified as non-productive. CDR3 was defined by IMGT convention, running from the second conserved V-encoded cysteine to the conserved J-encoded phenylalanine. The earlier analysis of some 580 of the donors excluded any sequence lacking an unambiguous match to a single V gene segment. In an earlier analysis of several hundred of the donors, V segments were called functional above 56.7% productive rearrangements and were called segregating when the between-donor standard deviation exceeded 5%. A statistical classification framework was developed to diagnose cytomegalovirus status using the catalog of TCR beta chain sequences. In a later analysis, TCR nucleotide sequences were compared against IMGT/GENE-DB human TR gene sequences so that V and J genes could be assigned. The TCRdist pipeline was used in a later analysis to assign CDR3 sequences and most-parsimonious VDJ recombination scenarios. In a later analysis, each TCR beta chain was defined by its CDR3 amino acid sequence together with its V-gene family, and reads without a unique V-gene family were excluded. A later analysis removed 592 highly shared, low-generation-probability nucleotide sequences to deal with suspected cross-contamination and a sequencing artifact. A later analysis calculated a clonal expansion index for each public chain from normalized within-repertoire ranks of inferred template counts. In a later analysis, generation probabilities were computed using a VDJ recombination model fitted to out-of-frame rearrangements, and the results were checked against IGoR. In a later analysis, TCR-TCR, TCR-HLA and TCR-CMV co-occurrence was scored with hypergeometric tests, and a repertoire-size bias correction was applied to TCR pairs. In a later analysis, false discovery rates were estimated by permuting HLA or CMV assignments 20 times. In a later analysis, co-occurring TCRs were grouped using DBSCAN, and TCRdist sequence similarity was added for clustering within HLA-allele-positive subsets. Repertoires with fewer than 30,000 or more than 120,000 public chains were left out of co-occurrence clustering, as were four to six repertoires with anomalous nucleotide sharing. TCRdb carries this immuneACCESS record with in-frame sequences only. Its versions omit some clonotypes, under half of them owing to an unresolved V gene in the studies checked, with the rest unexplained. From that table come the V and J calls and clone size; the DNA was used to work out D and trimming. The table for this sample shows about 84,000 clones. The ten largest make up about 0.5% of the sample.

The cohort consisted of 666 healthy bone marrow donors. All cohort members were sampled while nominally healthy, although unrecorded immune exposures were likely present. The donor was CMV seronegative and was included in the group of approximately 350 seronegative cohort members. Every donor gave a peripheral blood sample, and the peripheral blood mononuclear cells from that sample were used for TCR beta sequencing. The Qiagen DNeasy Blood Extraction Kit was used to extract genomic DNA from the blood cell samples. With regard to this clone: The target of this receptor is not known.

This TCR was sampled from a man aged 45-60 years in good health and CMV-seronegative. Sample: PBMCs. This chain is built from TRBV7-8 and TRBJ1-2, and possibly TRBD1, on 6 matching bases. The CDR3 region reads CASSLVTGPYGYTF. The DNA sequence reads TGTGCCAGCAGCTTAGTCACAGGGCCCTATGGCTACACCTTC.